The rows below give T cell receptor beta chains drawn from one sample of a study of Ad26.COV2.S vaccination and SARS-CoV-2 variants. Some clones are missing from TCRdb's copy, which holds only in-frame ones; the method was immunoSEQ multiplex PCR. The data contain about 320,000 clones, roughly 90% of them singletons. The material was peripheral blood, obtained in a trial of Ad26.COV2.S vaccine versus placebo. The receptors here all came from a person aged 18-65 years who received the Ad26.COV2.S COVID-19 vaccine or a placebo. Both conserved end residues are part of each CDR3. The order of the fields is clone size, J gene, V gene, D gene, CDR3 DNA, CDR3 protein. D genes are given only for firm matches. A row's size may be missing; if present it is once, few, many or a size class.

size: once
J: TRBJ1-3
V: TRBV10-3
D: .
DNA: TGTGCCATCAGTGAGGCGGCTGGAAACACCATATATTTT
CDR3: CAISEAAGNTIYF

size: .
J: TRBJ2-1
V: TRBV10-3
D: .
DNA: TGTGCCATCAGTGACCCGACAGCTAATGAGCAGTTCTTC
CDR3: CAISDPTANEQFF

size: .
J: TRBJ2-1
V: TRBV7-3
D: TRBD2
DNA: TGTGCCAGCAGCTTAGGACTAGCGGGGACTGAGCAGTTCTTC
CDR3: CASSLGLAGTEQFF

size: .
J: TRBJ2-2
V: TRBV4-3
D: .
DNA: TGCGCCAGCAGCAAGAAGAACACCGGGGAGCTGTTTTTT
CDR3: CASSKKNTGELFF

size: .
J: TRBJ2-2
V: TRBV6-5
D: .
DNA: TGTGCCAGCAGCCCGGGAACCGCGAACACCGGGGAGCTGTTTTTT
CDR3: CASSPGTANTGELFF

size: .
J: TRBJ1-1
V: TRBV29-1
D: .
DNA: TGCAGCGCCTTCCGCGACAGGAACACTGAAGCTTTCTTT
CDR3: CSAFRDRNTEAFF

size: few
J: TRBJ1-4
V: TRBV9
D: .
DNA: TGTGCCAGCAGCGTAGGTATAGGCGGGGGAAATGAAAAACTGTTTTTT
CDR3: CASSVGIGGGNEKLFF

size: .
J: TRBJ2-2
V: TRBV7-6
D: TRBD1
DNA: TGTGCCAGCAGCGCAGGGGGCCTAAACACCGGGGAGCTGTTTTTT
CDR3: CASSAGGLNTGELFF

size: .
J: TRBJ1-1
V: TRBV7-2
D: .
DNA: TGTGCCAGCAGCTTATTTAATCTGAGAGCTTTCTTT
CDR3: CASSLFNLRAFF

size: .
J: TRBJ2-5
V: TRBV27
D: .
DNA: TGTGCCAGCAGCCCCCAGGGAAGTAGAGAGACCCAGTACTTC
CDR3: CASSPQGSRETQYF

size: few
J: TRBJ1-2
V: TRBV6-5
D: .
DNA: TGTGCCAGCAGTTACACAGACAACTATGGCTACACCTTC
CDR3: CASSYTDNYGYTF

size: .
J: TRBJ1-3
V: TRBV18
D: .
DNA: TGTGCCAGCTCGCAGGGACTGAGCTCTGGAAACACCATATATTTT
CDR3: CASSQGLSSGNTIYF

size: once
J: TRBJ2-1
V: TRBV12-5
D: .
DNA: TGTGCTAGTGGTTTGTCGGGACATAATGAGCAGTTCTTC
CDR3: CASGLSGHNEQFF

size: .
J: TRBJ1-2
V: TRBV6-5
D: TRBD1
DNA: TGTGCCAGCAGTTTTGGGACAGTACAAAGCGGCTATGGCTACACCTTC
CDR3: CASSFGTVQSGYGYTF

size: .
J: TRBJ1-4
V: TRBV7-8
D: .
DNA: TGTGCCAGCAGCTTAGTACCGGGCGGAAAACTGTTTTTT
CDR3: CASSLVPGGKLFF

size: .
J: TRBJ1-6
V: TRBV19
D: .
DNA: TGTGCCAGTAGTATTCTTGGCACATATAATTCACCCCTCCACTTT
CDR3: CASSILGTYNSPLHF

size: .
J: TRBJ1-2
V: TRBV20-1
D: .
DNA: TGCAGTGCTAGTATTCCTGTCGAAGGCTACACCTTC
CDR3: CSASIPVEGYTF

size: few
J: TRBJ2-5
V: TRBV27
D: TRBD2
DNA: TGTGCCAGCAGTTTCCTCGCGGGGGGCGCCCTCAGGAAGACCCAGTACTTC
CDR3: CASSFLAGGALRKTQYF

size: .
J: TRBJ1-2
V: TRBV7-9
D: TRBD1
DNA: TGTGCCAGCAGCTTTAGGGCAGGGGGCCCCAACTATGGCTACACCTTC
CDR3: CASSFRAGGPNYGYTF

size: once
J: TRBJ2-1
V: TRBV15
D: TRBD2
DNA: TGTGCCACCAGAGCCCAGACTAGCGCATACAATGAGCAGTTCTTC
CDR3: CATRAQTSAYNEQFF

size: .
J: TRBJ1-1
V: TRBV19
D: TRBD1
DNA: TGTGCCAGTAGTATATTGAGGAGGGGGCTTAGTAACACTGAAGCTTTCTTT
CDR3: CASSILRRGLSNTEAFF

size: .
J: TRBJ2-1
V: TRBV3-1/TRBV3-2
D: .
DNA: TGTGCCAGCAGCCAGAGGGCCGGCAATGAGCAGTTCTTC
CDR3: CASSQRAGNEQFF

size: .
J: TRBJ2-1
V: TRBV6-2/TRBV6-3
D: .
DNA: TGTGCCAGCAGTTGGGGCGGGGGCCCTTACAATGAGCAGTTCTTC
CDR3: CASSWGGGPYNEQFF